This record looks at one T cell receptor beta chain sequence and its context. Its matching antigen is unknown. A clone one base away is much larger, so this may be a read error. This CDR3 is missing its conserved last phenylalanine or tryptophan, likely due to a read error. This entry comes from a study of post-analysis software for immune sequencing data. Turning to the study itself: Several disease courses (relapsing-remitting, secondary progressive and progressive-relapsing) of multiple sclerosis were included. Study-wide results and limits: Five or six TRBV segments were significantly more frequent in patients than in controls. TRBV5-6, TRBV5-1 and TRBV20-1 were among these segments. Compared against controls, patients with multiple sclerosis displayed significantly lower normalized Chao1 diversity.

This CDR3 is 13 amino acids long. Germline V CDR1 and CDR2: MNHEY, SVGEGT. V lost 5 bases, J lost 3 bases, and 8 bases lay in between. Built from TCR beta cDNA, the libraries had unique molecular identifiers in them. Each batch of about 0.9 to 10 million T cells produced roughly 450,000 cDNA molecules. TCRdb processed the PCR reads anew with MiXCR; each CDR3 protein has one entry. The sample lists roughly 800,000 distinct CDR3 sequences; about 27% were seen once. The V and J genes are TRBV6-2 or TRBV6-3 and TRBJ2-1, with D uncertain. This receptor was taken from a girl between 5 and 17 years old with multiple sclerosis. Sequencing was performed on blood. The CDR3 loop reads CASSRDLYNEQFS. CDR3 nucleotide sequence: TGTGCCAGCAGTAGAGACCTCTACAATGAGCAGTTCTCC.